Following are 22 T cell receptor beta chains from one sample sequenced in a study of T cell responses to AZD1222 COVID-19 vaccine. The repertoire was sequenced with immunoSEQ multiplex PCR; TCRdb's copy has only in-frame clones and lacks some. The repertoire holds approximately 60,000 clones, with 84% as singletons. The source was peripheral blood, collected on day 0 of AZD1222 vaccination. These receptors were collected from an adult in good health.

This chain links TRBV3-1 (or the pseudogene TRBV3-2) with TRBJ1-1; D is undetermined. The CDR3 consists of 13 residues. Trimming took off 1 base at V and 7 bases at J, with 10 bases between the two ends. Germline V lookup: CDR1 LGHDT, CDR2 YNNKEL (reference sequence). Here the CDR3 DNA reads TGTGCCAGCAGCCAAGGCCGGCTCCTTGAAGCTTTCTTT. This gives the protein CASSQGRLLEAFF.

The chain uses TRBV7-9 and TRBJ2-7; the match to TRBD1 covers 8 bases. CDR3 length: 17 residues. The V gene's germline CDR1 is SEHNR and CDR2 FQNEAQ (reference sequence). The ends lost 1 base at V and 3 bases at J; junction bases unmatched: 11. The CDR3 DNA follows: TGTGCCAGCAGCTTAGGGGCAGGGGGCCCGCAGGACTACGAGCAGTACTTC. The encoded protein is CASSLGAGGPQDYEQYF. Combining the CDR3 with reference TRBV7-9 and TRBJ2-7 gives the whole variable domain DTGVSQNPRHKITKRGQNVTFRCDPISEHNRLYWYRQTLGQGPEFLTYFQNEAQLEKSRLLSDRFSAERPKGSFSTLEIQRTEQGDSAMYLCASSLGAGGPQDYEQYFGPGTRLTVT.

This clone was observed a few times. The genes are TRBV6-2 or TRBV6-3 and TRBJ2-5; 7 nucleotides line up with TRBD1. Per germline, CDR1 MNHEY and CDR2 SVGEGT. The junction had 11 bases not matched to a gene; V was cut back by 6 bases and J by 4 bases. The CDR3 consists of 15 residues. The CDR3 DNA follows: TGTGCCAGCAGCGACCCCGGGACAGCCAGAGAGACCCAGTACTTC. Translating gives CASSDPGTARETQYF.

In its sample, this clone was seen once. This CDR3 reads CASSLFTRGPQDEQYF. In DNA form, the CDR3 reads TGTGCCAGCAGCTTATTCACACGAGGGCCGCAGGACGAGCAGTACTTC. This sequence joins TRBV11-2 and TRBJ2-7, with D possibly TRBD2 on 5 matching bases. The CDR3 consists of 16 residues. V was trimmed by 2 bases and J by 5 bases, leaving 19 bases between them. Per germline, CDR1 SGHAT and CDR2 FQNNGV. The full variable domain, its missing parts supplied by reference TRBV11-2 and TRBJ2-7, is EAGVAQSPRYKIIEKRQSVAFWCNPISGHATLYWYQQILGQGPKLLIQFQNNGVVDDSQLPKDRFSAERLKGVDSTLKIQPAKLEDSAVYLCASSLFTRGPQDEQYFGPGTRLTVT.

This chain links TRBV6-5 with TRBJ2-7; 11 bases are shared with TRBD1. CDR3 length: 14 residues. The V segment lost 6 bases and the J segment 2 bases; nucleotides outside the gene matches: 3. CDR1 is MNHEY, CDR2 SVGAGI, per germline. The CDR3 coding sequence is TGTGCCAGCAGCAAGGGACAGGGGGCCTACGAGCAGTACTTC. Translating gives CASSKGQGAYEQYF.

The V call is TRBV4-2, the J call TRBJ2-3; 14 bases line up with TRBD2. Germline CDR1 is LGHNA and CDR2 is YNFKEQ. This CDR3 has 23 amino acids. Trimming cost V 0 bases and J 1 base; bases outside gene matches: 18. The CDR3: CASSQDRAPGGLAGVLGTDTQYF. In DNA, the CDR3 is TGTGCCAGCAGCCAAGATCGGGCCCCCGGGGGACTAGCGGGGGTTCTTGGCACAGATACGCAGTATTTT.

The chain links TRBV30 to TRBJ1-5; no clear D gene. V lost 1 base and J 5 bases, leaving 9 bases between the germline ends. Germline CDR1 reads GTSNPN; CDR2 reads SVGIG (reference sequence). This CDR3 comprises 13 residues. CDR3 sequence (DNA): TGTGCCTGGAGTGCGTCGGGTGATCAGCCCCAGCATTTT. This encodes CAWSASGDQPQHF.

This chain uses TRBV19 with TRBJ2-2; D possibly uses TRBD1 or TRBD2 (6 bases each). The CDR3 length is 14 residues. The germline CDR1 and CDR2 sequences are LNHDA and SQIVND (reference sequence). Trimming took off 4 bases at V and 7 bases at J, with 13 bases between the two ends. This CDR3 is CASSNQGRGGELFF. CDR3 DNA: TGTGCCAGTAGTAATCAGGGGCGGGGCGGGGAGCTGTTTTTT. The whole variable domain, filled in from reference TRBV19 and TRBJ2-2, reads DGGITQSPKYLFRKEGQNVTLSCEQNLNHDAMYWYRQDPGQGLRLIYYSQIVNDFQKGDIAEGYSVSREKKESFPLTVTSAQKNPTAFYLCASSNQGRGGELFFGEGSRLTVL.

Ten or more counts support this clone. The chain has TRBV18 and TRBJ1-4, with D tentatively TRBD1 (5 bases). The germline V gene encodes CDR1 KGHSH and CDR2 LQKENI. CDR3 length equals 14 residues. V gave up 0 bases and J gave up 8 bases, with 10 bases separating them. The CDR3 bases are TGTGCCAGCTCACCACCGGGGCAGCCCGAAAAACTGTTTTTT. This codes for CASSPPGQPEKLFF. Combining the CDR3 with reference TRBV18 and TRBJ1-4 gives the whole variable domain NAGVMQNPRHLVRRRGQEARLRCSPMKGHSHVYWYRQLPEEGLKFMVYLQKENIIDESGMPKERFSAEFPKEGPSILRIQQVVRGDSAAYFCASSPPGQPEKLFFGSGTQLSVL.

J is TRBJ2-7 and V is TRBV5-8; no definite D call. The CDR3 length is 17 residues. Trimming pared 0 bases from V and 0 bases from J, leaving 16 bases between. The germline gives CDR1 SGHTS, CDR2 YDEGEE. In DNA form, the CDR3 reads TGTGCCAGCAGCTTGGCTTCGGGCAGGCCAAGCTCCTACGAGCAGTACTTC. Translating gives CASSLASGRPSSYEQYF.

This chain uses TRBV5-6 with TRBJ2-2; D not certain. CDR1 and CDR2 (germline): SGHDT, YYEEEE. Trimming shortened V by 1 base and J by 4 bases, and 11 bases separated the two germline ends. This CDR3 has 15 residues. The CDR3 loop reads CASSLIQGPTGELFF. The CDR3 nucleotides are TGTGCCAGCAGCTTGATCCAAGGGCCCACCGGGGAGCTGTTTTTT.

The rearrangement joins TRBV6-6 to TRBJ1-1; 7 nucleotides agree with TRBD1. Trimming removed 4 bases from V and 8 bases from J; junction bases left unmatched: 7. Germline values: CDR1 MNHNY, CDR2 SVGAGI (reference sequence). The CDR3 has 13 residues. The chain's CDR3 is CASSWNRGTEAFF. The DNA for the CDR3 is TGTGCCAGCAGTTGGAACAGGGGAACAGAAGCTTTCTTT.

This chain joins TRBV7-2 and TRBJ1-2; possible D gene TRBD1, 6 bases. Germline V gives CDR1 SGHTA, CDR2 FQGNSA. Trimming stripped 2 bases from V and 8 bases from J, with 12 bases between. The CDR3 extends over 13 amino acids. As DNA, the CDR3 is TGTGCCAGCAGCTTATTAGGGGGTTACGGCTACACCTTC. Translation: CASSLLGGYGYTF.

This clone was detected only once. The J gene is TRBJ2-7, the V gene TRBV27; tentative D call: TRBD1 (6 bases). Germline values: CDR1 MNHEY, CDR2 SMNVEV (reference sequence). V lost 6 bases to trimming and J lost 3 bases, with 18 bases between them. This CDR3 spans 15 amino acids. The CDR3, as DNA: TGTGCCAGCAGCTTGCCGGACAGAGGATACTACGAGCAGTACTTC. Amino acid sequence: CASSLPDRGYYEQYF.

This chain uses TRBV6-5 with TRBJ2-7; 10 bases line up with TRBD1. Germline CDR1 and CDR2: MNHEY and SVGAGI. Trimming took 5 bases from V and 11 from J; bases not matched to a gene: 3. CDR3 length: 11 residues. CDR3 sequence reads: CASSLGQGEYF. CDR3 nucleotide sequence: TGTGCCAGCAGTCTAGGACAGGGGGAGTACTTC.

The chain has TRBV5-1 and TRBJ2-3, with 11 bases lining up with TRBD2. The CDR3 is 19 residues long. J gave up 2 bases and V 3 bases, and 14 bases lay outside the gene matches. Germline assignment: CDR1 SGHRS and CDR2 YFSETQ. Written as DNA, the CDR3 is TGCGCCAGCAGCTCCTCTTTGACTAGCGGGGACTACAACACAGATACGCAGTATTTT. This codes for CASSSSLTSGDYNTDTQYF.

The chain uses TRBV27 and TRBJ2-7; 11 bases map to TRBD2. With V trimmed by 6 bases and J by 3 bases, 7 bases remained unmatched. There are 15 residues in the CDR3. Germline CDR1 and CDR2: MNHEY and SMNVEV (reference sequence). CDR3: CASRVLAGVLYEQYF. CDR3 coding DNA: TGTGCCAGCAGGGTACTAGCGGGGGTGCTCTACGAGCAGTACTTC.

This clone was picked up one time. The V call is TRBV6-1, the J call TRBJ1-2; a possible D gene is TRBD1 (5 bases). CDR1 and CDR2 (germline): MNHNS, SASEGT. This CDR3 contains 13 residues. The V end lost 3 bases, the J end lost 4 bases, and 9 bases lay between the germline ends. In DNA form, the CDR3 reads TGTGCCAGCAGTGAGAAGGGGCTCTATGGCTACACCTTC. This encodes CASSEKGLYGYTF.

This chain joins TRBV19 and TRBJ1-1; D is undetermined. The CDR3 extends over 12 amino acids. CDR1 is LNHDA and CDR2 is SQIVND in the germline V gene (reference sequence). Trimming cost V 4 bases and J 0 bases, with 3 bases left between them. CDR3 DNA: TGTGCCAGTAGTACCGTGAACACTGAAGCTTTCTTT. Translation: CASSTVNTEAFF. The whole variable domain, remainder taken from reference TRBV19 and TRBJ1-1, is DGGITQSPKYLFRKEGQNVTLSCEQNLNHDAMYWYRQDPGQGLRLIYYSQIVNDFQKGDIAEGYSVSREKKESFPLTVTSAQKNPTAFYLCASSTVNTEAFFGQGTRLTVV.

The chain employs TRBV2 and TRBJ2-2, with D possibly TRBD1 on 5 matching bases. The CDR3 is 12 residues long. Germline CDR1 reads SNHLY; CDR2 reads FYNNEI. V was shortened by 5 bases and J by 4 bases, with 5 bases between the two germline ends. The CDR3 DNA follows: TGTGCCAGCAGTACAGGCACCGGGGAGCTGTTTTTT. Translated: CASSTGTGELFF.

This chain uses TRBV29-1 with TRBJ2-1; D is possibly TRBD2 (6 bases). CDR1 is SQVTM, CDR2 ANQGSEA, per germline. The CDR3 has 14 residues. The ends were cut back, 6 bases at V and 7 bases at J, with 19 bases in the middle. The CDR3 coding sequence is TGCAGCGTACCCGGGACTCGCATACTGAATGAGCAGTTCTTC. It codes for CSVPGTRILNEQFF.

The CDR3 protein is CASRGQGTEAFF. CDR3 bases: TGTGCCAGCAGGGGACAGGGGACTGAAGCTTTCTTT. The chain has TRBV2 and TRBJ1-1; the match to TRBD1 covers 10 bases. The V segment lost 6 bases and the J segment 5 bases; nucleotides outside the gene matches: 0. From germline, CDR1 is SNHLY and CDR2 FYNNEI. The CDR3 covers 12 residues.